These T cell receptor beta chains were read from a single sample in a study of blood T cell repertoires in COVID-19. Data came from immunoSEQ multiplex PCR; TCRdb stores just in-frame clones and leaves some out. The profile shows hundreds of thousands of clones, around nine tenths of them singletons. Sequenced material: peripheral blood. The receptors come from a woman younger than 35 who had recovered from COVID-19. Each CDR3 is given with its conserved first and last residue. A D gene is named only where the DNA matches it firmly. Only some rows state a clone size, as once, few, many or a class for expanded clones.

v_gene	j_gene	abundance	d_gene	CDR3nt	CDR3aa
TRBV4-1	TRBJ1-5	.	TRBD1	TGCGCCAGCAGCGAAACGCACCCTCGGGGACAGGGGGCGGCAAATAGCAATCAGCCCCAGCATTTT	CASSETHPRGQGAANSNQPQHF
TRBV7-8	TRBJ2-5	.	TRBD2	TGTGCCAGCAGCTTACCGAGGACTAGCGGCTTACAAGAGACCCAGTACTTC	CASSLPRTSGLQETQYF
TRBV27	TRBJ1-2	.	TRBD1	TGTGCCAGCAGTTTAGGCAGGGGGCTGGGCTATGGCTACACCTTC	CASSLGRGLGYGYTF
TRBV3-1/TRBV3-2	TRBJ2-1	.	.	TGTGCCAGCAGCCATCGTCTAAATGAGCAGTTCTTC	CASSHRLNEQFF
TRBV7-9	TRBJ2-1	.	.	TGTGCCAGCAGCTTTAGGGGGACGTCCTACAATGAGCAGTTCTTC	CASSFRGTSYNEQFF
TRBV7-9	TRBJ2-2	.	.	TGTGCCAGCAGCAGAAAGACAGGAGGAATAGGGCCCGGGGAGCTGTTTTTT	CASSRKTGGIGPGELFF
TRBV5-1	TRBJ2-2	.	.	TGCGCCAGCAGCTTGGGGTTACGTTTGAGGGCCGGGGAGCTGTTTTTT	CASSLGLRLRAGELFF
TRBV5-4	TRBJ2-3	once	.	TGTGCCAGCAGCTTGAAACTAGCTCCAGATACGCAGTATTTT	CASSLKLAPDTQYF
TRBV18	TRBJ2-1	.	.	TGTGCCAGCTCACCACTAGGGGGAGCCCACAATGAGCAGTTCTTC	CASSPLGGAHNEQFF
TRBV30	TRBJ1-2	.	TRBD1	TGTGCCGGCCCCGGGACAGGGGTAGCTAACTATGGCTACACCTTC	CAGPGTGVANYGYTF
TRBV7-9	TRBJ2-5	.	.	TGTGCCAGCAGCGCCCCCCCACAGGAGACCCAGTACTTC	CASSAPPQETQYF
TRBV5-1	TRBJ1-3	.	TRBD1	TGCGCCAGCAGGGAACCGGGACAGGTGATATCATGGTATTTT	CASREPGQVISWYF
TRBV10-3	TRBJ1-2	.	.	TGTGCCATCAGTGAGTCAGGACTGGTATATGGCTACACCTTC	CAISESGLVYGYTF
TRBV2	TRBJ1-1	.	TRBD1	TGTGCCAGCAGTGGGGCTTCAGGGGGGGAAGCTTTCTTT	CASSGASGGEAFF
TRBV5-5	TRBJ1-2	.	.	TGTGCCAGCAGCACCGGGAAATATGGCTACACCTTC	CASSTGKYGYTF
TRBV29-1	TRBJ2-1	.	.	TGCAGCGTTGAAGGCAACAGTGATGAGCAGTTCTTC	CSVEGNSDEQFF
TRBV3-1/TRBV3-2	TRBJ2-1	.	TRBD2	TGTGCCAGCAGCCTCCATAAAGAAAGGCCCTTCTCTCTGGGCGGGAGTGTTACCCATGAGCAGTTCTTC	CASSLHKERPFSLGGSVTHEQFF
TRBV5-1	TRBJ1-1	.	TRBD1	TGCGCCAGCAGCTTCATACCGGGACAGGGGATCTCGTACACTGAAGCTTTCTTT	CASSFIPGQGISYTEAFF
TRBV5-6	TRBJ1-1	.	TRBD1	TGTGCCAGCAGCTTGCGACAGGGTTCCCCTGAAGCTTTCTTT	CASSLRQGSPEAFF
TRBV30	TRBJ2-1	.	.	TGTGCCTGGAACAACAGGGCAAGCTCCTACAATGAGCAGTTCTTC	CAWNNRASSYNEQFF
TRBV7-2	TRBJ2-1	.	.	TGTGCCAGCAGCTTAGTTTCGTACAATGAGCAGTTCTTC	CASSLVSYNEQFF
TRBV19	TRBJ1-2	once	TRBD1	TGTGCCAGTAGCCCGGGACAGGGGGTCTATGGCTACACCTTC	CASSPGQGVYGYTF
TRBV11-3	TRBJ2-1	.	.	TGTGCCAGCAGCTTACTGCAGGCAGGGACCTACAATGAGCAGTTCTTC	CASSLLQAGTYNEQFF
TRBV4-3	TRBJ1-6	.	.	TGCGCCAGCAGCCCTGGGGGGGTTTACTCCTATAATTCACCCCTCCACTTT	CASSPGGVYSYNSPLHF
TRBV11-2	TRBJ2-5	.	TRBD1	TGTGCCAGCAGCTTAACAGGGGTAGGAGAGACCCAGTACTTC	CASSLTGVGETQYF
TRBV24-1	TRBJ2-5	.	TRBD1	TGTGCCACCAGTGATTTCACAGGGGTAGAGACCCAGTACTTC	CATSDFTGVETQYF
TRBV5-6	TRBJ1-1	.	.	TGTGCCAGCAGCTTTTCTTTTCTTAACACTGAAGCTTTCTTT	CASSFSFLNTEAFF
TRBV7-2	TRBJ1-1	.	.	TGTGCCAGCAGCTTAGCCCAGAACACTGAAGCTTTCTTT	CASSLAQNTEAFF
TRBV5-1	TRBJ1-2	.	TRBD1	TGCGCCAGCAGCTTAGGGGGGACAGGGAACTATGGCTACACCTTC	CASSLGGTGNYGYTF
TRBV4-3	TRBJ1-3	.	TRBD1	TGCGCCAGCAGCCGAGGGGGACAGAACACCATATATTTT	CASSRGGQNTIYF
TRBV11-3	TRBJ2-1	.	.	TGTGCCAGCAGCGCGCTCGGCGGGATTGATGAGCAGTTCTTC	CASSALGGIDEQFF
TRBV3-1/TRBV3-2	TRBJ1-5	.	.	TGTGCCAGCAGCCAAGATCAAGGGGTTCATCAGCCCCAGCATTTT	CASSQDQGVHQPQHF
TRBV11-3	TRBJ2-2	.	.	TGTGCCAGCAGCTTAGAGGTAGTTCGCGCCGGGGAGCTGTTTTTT	CASSLEVVRAGELFF
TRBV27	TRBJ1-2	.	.	TGTGCCAGCAGAAATACTCAGGAATTCTATGGCTACACCTTC	CASRNTQEFYGYTF
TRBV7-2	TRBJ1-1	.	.	TGTGCCAGCAGCCTGGACACATGGATGACTTTCTTT	CASSLDTWMTFF
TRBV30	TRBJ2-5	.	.	TGTGCCTGGAGTTATCAGACTCTAGCACAAGAGACCCAGTACTTC	CAWSYQTLAQETQYF
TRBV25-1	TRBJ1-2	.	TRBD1	TGTGCCAGCAGTGGCCTACAGGGGACGACCGCCTATGGCTACACCTTC	CASSGLQGTTAYGYTF
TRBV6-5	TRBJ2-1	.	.	TGTGCCAGCAGTTACTCGGCGGGCTCCTACAATGAGCAGTTCTTC	CASSYSAGSYNEQFF
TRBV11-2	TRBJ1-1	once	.	TGTGCCAGCAGCTTTAGTCGAGGGGGCACTGAAGCTTTCTTT	CASSFSRGGTEAFF
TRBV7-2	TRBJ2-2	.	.	TGTGCCAGCAGCCCCCCTGGGGAGCTGTTTTTT	CASSPPGELFF
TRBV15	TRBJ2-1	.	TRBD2	TGTGCCACCAGCAGTCAGGCCCGGGCTAGCGGGAGGGTGGGTGAGCAGTTCTTC	CATSSQARASGRVGEQFF
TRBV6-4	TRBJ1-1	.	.	TGTGCCAGCAGTGTAGGGCTGGGTAGCGCTGAAGCTTTCTTT	CASSVGLGSAEAFF
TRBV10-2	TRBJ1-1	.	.	TGCGCCAGCAGTGAACAGGGTGGCACTGAAGCTTTCTTT	CASSEQGGTEAFF
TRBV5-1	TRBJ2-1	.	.	TGCGCCAGCAGCTTGGCCAGCGGGTGGTACAATGAGCAGTTCTTC	CASSLASGWYNEQFF
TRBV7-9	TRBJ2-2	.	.	TGTGCCAGCAGCTTAGGGATCCACCGGGACACAGTAAACACCGGGGAGCTGTTTTTT	CASSLGIHRDTVNTGELFF
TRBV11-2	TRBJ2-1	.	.	TGTGCCAGCAGCTTAGAACAATACAATGAGCAGTTCTTC	CASSLEQYNEQFF
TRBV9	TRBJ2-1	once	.	TGTGCCAGCAGCGTACAGGCAGCAGGGTCTTACAATGAGCAGTTCTTC	CASSVQAAGSYNEQFF
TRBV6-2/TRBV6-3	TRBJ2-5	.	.	TGTGCCAGCAGTCAAGCCGTAATTTGGAGGGAGACCCAGTACTTC	CASSQAVIWRETQYF
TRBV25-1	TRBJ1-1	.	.	TGTGCCAGACTCACGGGGATTTCGGAGAACACTGAAGCTTTCTTT	CARLTGISENTEAFF
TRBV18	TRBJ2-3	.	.	TGTGCCAGCTCACCGGGGGCGGGAGTGCAAGATACGCAGTATTTT	CASSPGAGVQDTQYF
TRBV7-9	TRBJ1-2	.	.	TGTGCCAGCACCACTTCCGAGGGTCAGGCTAACTATGGCTACACCTTC	CASTTSEGQANYGYTF
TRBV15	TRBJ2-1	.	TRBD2	TGTGCCACCAGCAGAGACGGAGCCGGGAGGAACAATGAGCAGTTCTTC	CATSRDGAGRNNEQFF